The 14 T cell receptor beta chains reported below all come from one sample, sequenced in a study of T cells after yellow fever vaccination. TCRdb passed the 5' RACE reads through MiXCR, listing each CDR3 protein once. This table has about 360,000 distinct CDR3 sequences, approximately 5.7% appearing once. The starting material was PBMCs, obtained 5 days after the yellow fever booster vaccination. These receptors all come from a man between 25 and 39 years old who received the YFV17D yellow fever vaccine.

This clonotype was seen only a few times. V and J are TRBV7-6 and TRBJ1-2; TRBD1 might be the D (6 bases). Trimming took 5 bases from V and 4 from J, leaving 17 bases between them. The CDR3 is 15 residues long. Germline V CDR1 and CDR2: SGHVS, FNYEAQ. The CDR3 sequence is CASSPDPGAGYGYTF. CDR3 nucleotides: TGTGCCAGCAGCCCTGACCCGGGGGCCGGCTATGGCTACACCTTC.

This clonotype was observed at least ten times. The V gene is TRBV27, the J gene TRBJ2-3, with 8 bases lining up with TRBD2. Germline values: CDR1 MNHEY, CDR2 SMNVEV (reference sequence). The CDR3 spans 15 residues. After removal of 8 bases from V and 2 bases from J, the junction contained 9 bases not matched to a gene. The CDR3 DNA follows: TGTGCCAGCGGGAACGGGAGGGGGGACACAGATACGCAGTATTTT. This codes for CASGNGRGDTDTQYF.

J is TRBJ2-7 and V is TRBV21-1. TRBV21-1 is a documented pseudogene. This CDR3 is built from 15 residues. CDR3 in DNA: TGTGCCAGCAGCAAAGTAATGCGGAACTCCTACGAGCAGTACTTC. Protein: CASSKVMRNSYEQYF.

At least ten counts were recorded for this clonotype. The V gene is TRBV7-8, the J gene TRBJ1-5; unclear D gene. Per the germline V gene, CDR1 is SGHVS and CDR2 is FQNEAQ. The CDR3 covers 12 residues. Trimming took 5 bases from V and 7 from J, leaving 9 bases between them. CDR3 sequence (DNA): TGTGCCAGCAGCCGGCCGGGGCAGCCCCAGCATTTT. It is translated as CASSRPGQPQHF.

The V call is TRBV5-1, the J call TRBJ2-3, with D possibly matching TRBD2 (5 bases). V shed 4 bases and J shed 0 bases, with 12 bases lying between them. CDR1 is SGHRS, CDR2 YFSETQ, per germline. The CDR3 loop spans 15 amino acids. CDR3 sequence: CASSPQPGSTDTQYF. In nucleotides, the CDR3 is TGCGCCAGCAGCCCCCAGCCGGGAAGCACAGATACGCAGTATTTT.

The chain employs TRBV24-1 and TRBJ2-7; weak D call: TRBD2 (5 bases). V was trimmed by 4 bases and J by 4 bases, leaving 10 bases between them. The germline V gene encodes CDR1 KGHDR and CDR2 SFDVKD. The CDR3 is 13 amino acids. DNA of the CDR3: TGTGCCACCAGTGACGGTGGGGAGTACGAGCAGTACTTC. Translating it yields CATSDGGEYEQYF.

This clonotype was counted many times. The V and J genes are TRBV29-1 and TRBJ2-5; weak D call: TRBD2 (5 bases). CDR3 length equals 11 residues. V was cut by 8 bases and J by 5 bases, with 12 bases left in between. Germline V gene data show CDR1 as SQVTM and CDR2 as ANQGSEA. CDR3 amino acids: CSQAERETQYF. The CDR3, as DNA: TGCAGCCAAGCGGAGAGGGAGACCCAGTACTTC.

This clonotype was counted many times. The chain links TRBV12-3 or TRBV12-4 to TRBJ2-7, with 9 bases aligning to TRBD2. The CDR3 runs 15 residues. The ends lost 5 bases at V and 1 base at J; junction bases unmatched: 6. Here the CDR3 reads CASSPGTSSSYEQYF. As DNA, the CDR3 is TGTGCCAGCAGTCCCGGGACTAGCAGTTCCTACGAGCAGTACTTC.

This clonotype showed up many times. This chain joins TRBV7-2 and TRBJ2-1; 12 nucleotides agree with TRBD2. CDR3 size: 16 residues. The V gene end was trimmed by 5 bases and the J gene end by 0 bases; junction bases not matched to a gene: 2. Germline CDR1 reads SGHTA; CDR2 reads FQGNSA. The CDR3 sequence is CASSRTSGISYNEQFF. Written as DNA, the CDR3 is TGTGCCAGCAGCCGGACTAGCGGGATCTCCTACAATGAGCAGTTCTTC.

This chain connects TRBV4-3 to TRBJ2-5; 8 bases line up with TRBD1. After removal of 8 bases from V and 3 bases from J, the junction contained 8 bases not matched to a gene. Germline V gene sequence: CDR1 LGHNA, CDR2 YSLEER. The CDR3 is 14 residues long. CDR3 bases: TGCGCCAGCGCCAGGGGGCGAGCGGAAGAGACCCAGTACTTC. Residues: CASARGRAEETQYF.

This clonotype was counted ten times or more. The rearrangement joins TRBV7-9 to TRBJ1-1, with a weak D call TRBD1 (5 bases). V lost 4 bases to trimming and J lost 6 bases, with 18 bases between them. The CDR3 is 15 amino acids. Looked up from germline, CDR1 is SEHNR and CDR2 is FQNEAQ (reference sequence). The CDR3 DNA reads as TGTGCCAGCAGCTCGCAATCCGGGACTGACCCTGAAGCTTTCTTT. This codes for CASSSQSGTDPEAFF.

This rearrangement joins TRBV5-1 to TRBJ2-5; weak D call: TRBD2 (5 bases). This CDR3 has 15 residues. The germline V gene encodes CDR1 SGHRS and CDR2 YFSETQ. CDR3 sequence reads: CAFNPTGSWVETQYF. In nucleotides, the CDR3 is TGCGCTTTCAACCCCACGGGATCATGGGTAGAGACCCAGTACTTC.

This clonotype was seen a few times. V usage is TRBV20-1 and J usage is TRBJ2-1; D assignment may be TRBD1 or TRBD2 (5 bases each). Deletions cut 2 bases from V and 4 bases from J, with 18 bases between. CDR1 DFQATT and CDR2 SNEGSKA come from the germline V gene (reference sequence). This CDR3 has 16 residues. CDR3 amino acids: CSARTGTRRYYNEQFF. The CDR3 nucleotides are TGCAGTGCTAGAACCGGGACCAGGCGATATTACAATGAGCAGTTCTTC.

This clonotype came up a few times. V gene TRBV3-1 combines with J gene TRBJ1-1, with D possibly TRBD1 on 6 matching bases. V was cut by 3 bases and J by 3 bases, with 11 bases left in between. Germline loops: CDR1 LGHDT, CDR2 YNNKEL (reference sequence). The CDR3 sequence is 14 residues long. CDR3 DNA: TGTGCCAGCAGCCACACAAACAGGGACACTGAAGCTTTCTTT. This codes for CASSHTNRDTEAFF.